This T cell receptor (beta chain) derives from a study of metastatic and nonmetastatic thyroid tumors. Overall study context: For malignant and benign thyroid patients, tumor or nodule tissue and blood were the sources whose repertoires were compared.

Each patient went into thyroid surgery without having received any treatment. Authors' analysis steps: A distant-metastasis classifier for papillary thyroid cancer was built using CDR3 differences across clinicopathological groups. TCRdb re-analyzed the PCR reads through MiXCR. These V and J calls rely on TCRdb rather than the paper's analysis. Among about 47,000 clones listed, under 25% were seen once. General study results and limits: Benign nodules reportedly had significantly lower TCR beta diversity than malignant thyroid tumors in blood and tumor.

This clone is medium-sized within its sample. The antigen is undetermined. Per germline, CDR1 WNHNN and CDR2 SYGVQD (reference sequence). The V segment lost 2 bases and the J segment 2 bases; nucleotides outside the gene matches: 0. The CDR3 has 13 residues. Sequencing used blood. V and J are TRBV10-1 and TRBJ2-7, with 7 bases fitting TRBD2. This receptor was taken from a male donor with papillary thyroid cancer or a benign thyroid nodule (not recorded which). Some clones in this sample may be carry-over from other donors' samples. The CDR3, as DNA: TGCGCCAGCAGTGAGGGGGGGGCCTACGAGCAGTACTTC. Encoded protein: CASSEGGAYEQYF.